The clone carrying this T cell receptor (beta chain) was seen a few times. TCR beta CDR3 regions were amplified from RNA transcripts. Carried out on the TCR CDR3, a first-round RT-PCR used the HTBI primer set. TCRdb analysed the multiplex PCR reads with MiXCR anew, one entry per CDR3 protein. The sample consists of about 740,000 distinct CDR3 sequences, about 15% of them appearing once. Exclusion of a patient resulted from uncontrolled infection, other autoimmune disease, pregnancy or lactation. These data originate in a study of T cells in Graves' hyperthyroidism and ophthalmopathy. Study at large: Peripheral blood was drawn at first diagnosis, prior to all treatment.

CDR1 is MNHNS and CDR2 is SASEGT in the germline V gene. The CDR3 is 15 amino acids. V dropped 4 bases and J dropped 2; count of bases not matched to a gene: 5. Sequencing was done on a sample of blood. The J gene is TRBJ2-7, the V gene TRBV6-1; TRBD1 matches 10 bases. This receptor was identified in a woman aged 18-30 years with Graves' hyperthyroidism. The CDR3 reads CASSAGTGAPYEQYF. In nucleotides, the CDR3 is TGTGCCAGCAGTGCCGGGACAGGGGCCCCCTACGAGCAGTACTTC.